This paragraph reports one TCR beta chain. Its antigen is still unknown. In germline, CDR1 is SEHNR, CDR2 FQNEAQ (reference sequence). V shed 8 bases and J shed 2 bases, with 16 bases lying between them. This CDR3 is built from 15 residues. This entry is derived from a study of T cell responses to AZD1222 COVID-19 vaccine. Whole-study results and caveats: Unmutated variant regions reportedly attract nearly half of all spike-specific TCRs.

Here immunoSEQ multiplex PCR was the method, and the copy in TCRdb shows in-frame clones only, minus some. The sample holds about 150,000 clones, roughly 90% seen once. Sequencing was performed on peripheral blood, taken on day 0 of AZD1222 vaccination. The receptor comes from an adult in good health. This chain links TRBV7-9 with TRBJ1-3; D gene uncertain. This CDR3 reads CASAPGYLTGNTIYF. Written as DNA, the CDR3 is TGTGCCAGCGCACCGGGGTACCTAACTGGAAACACCATATATTTT.